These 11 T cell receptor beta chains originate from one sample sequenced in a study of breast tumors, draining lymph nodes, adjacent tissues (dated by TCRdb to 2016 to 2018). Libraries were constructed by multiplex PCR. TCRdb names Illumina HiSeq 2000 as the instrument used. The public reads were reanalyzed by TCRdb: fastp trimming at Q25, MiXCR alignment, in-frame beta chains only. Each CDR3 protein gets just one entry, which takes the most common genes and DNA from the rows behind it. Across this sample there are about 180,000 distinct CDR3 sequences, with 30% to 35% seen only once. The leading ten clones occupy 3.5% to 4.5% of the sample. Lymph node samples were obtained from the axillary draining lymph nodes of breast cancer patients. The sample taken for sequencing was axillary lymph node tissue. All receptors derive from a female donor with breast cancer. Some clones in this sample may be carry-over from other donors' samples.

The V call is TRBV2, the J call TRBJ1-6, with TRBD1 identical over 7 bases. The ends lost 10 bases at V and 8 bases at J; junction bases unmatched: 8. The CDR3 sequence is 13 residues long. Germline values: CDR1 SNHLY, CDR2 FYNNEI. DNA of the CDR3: TGTGCCAACAATGACAGGGCCCATTCACCCCTCCACTTT. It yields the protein CANNDRAHSPLHF.

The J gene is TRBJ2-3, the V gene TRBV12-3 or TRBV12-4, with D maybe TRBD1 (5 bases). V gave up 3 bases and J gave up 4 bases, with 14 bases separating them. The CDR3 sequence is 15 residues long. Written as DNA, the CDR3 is TGTGCCAGCAGTTTTAGGGGCAGACCCCCAGATACGCAGTATTTT. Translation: CASSFRGRPPDTQYF.

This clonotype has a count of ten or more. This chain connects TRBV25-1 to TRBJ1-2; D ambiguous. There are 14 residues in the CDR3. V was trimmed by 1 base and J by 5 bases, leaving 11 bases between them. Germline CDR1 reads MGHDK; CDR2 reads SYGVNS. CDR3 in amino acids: CASSEWGAVYGYTF. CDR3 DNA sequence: TGTGCCAGCAGTGAATGGGGAGCGGTTTATGGCTACACCTTC.

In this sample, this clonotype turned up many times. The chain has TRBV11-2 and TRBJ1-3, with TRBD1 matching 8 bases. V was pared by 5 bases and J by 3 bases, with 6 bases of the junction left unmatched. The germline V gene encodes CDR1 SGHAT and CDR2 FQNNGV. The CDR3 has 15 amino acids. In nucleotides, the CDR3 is TGTGCCAGCAGCAAGGACAGGGCACTTGGAAACACCATATATTTT. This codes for CASSKDRALGNTIYF.

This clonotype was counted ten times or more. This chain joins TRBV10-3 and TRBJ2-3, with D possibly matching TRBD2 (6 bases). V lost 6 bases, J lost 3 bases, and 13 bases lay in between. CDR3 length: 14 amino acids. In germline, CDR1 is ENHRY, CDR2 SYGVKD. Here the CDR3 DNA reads TGTGCCATCAGGGGGGGAGCAGGTACAGATACGCAGTATTTT. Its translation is CAIRGGAGTDTQYF.

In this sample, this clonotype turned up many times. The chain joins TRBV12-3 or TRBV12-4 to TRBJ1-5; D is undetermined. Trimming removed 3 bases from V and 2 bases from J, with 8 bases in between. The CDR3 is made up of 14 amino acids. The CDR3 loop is CASSFPGGNQPQHF. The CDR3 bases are TGTGCCAGCAGTTTCCCTGGGGGCAATCAGCCCCAGCATTTT.

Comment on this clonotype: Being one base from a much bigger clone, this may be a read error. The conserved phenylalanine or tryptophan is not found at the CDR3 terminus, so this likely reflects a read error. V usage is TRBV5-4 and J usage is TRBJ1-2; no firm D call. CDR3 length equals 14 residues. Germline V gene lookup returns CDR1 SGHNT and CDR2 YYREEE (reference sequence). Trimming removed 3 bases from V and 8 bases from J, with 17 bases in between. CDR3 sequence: CASSSTIGIGGYTV. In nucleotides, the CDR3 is TGTGCCAGCAGCTCAACCATAGGGATTGGGGGCTACACCGTC.

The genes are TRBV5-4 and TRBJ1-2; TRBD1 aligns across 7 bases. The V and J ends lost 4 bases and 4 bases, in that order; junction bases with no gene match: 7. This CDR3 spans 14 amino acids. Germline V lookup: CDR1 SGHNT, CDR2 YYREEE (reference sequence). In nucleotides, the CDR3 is TGTGCCAGCAGCCGGGACAGCCCTATCTATGGCTACACCTTC. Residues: CASSRDSPIYGYTF.

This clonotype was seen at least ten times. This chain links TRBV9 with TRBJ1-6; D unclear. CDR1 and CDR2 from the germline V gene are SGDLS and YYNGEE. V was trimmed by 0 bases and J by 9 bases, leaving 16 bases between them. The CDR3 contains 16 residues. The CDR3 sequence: CASSVEAPRGSSPLHF. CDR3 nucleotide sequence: TGTGCCAGCAGCGTAGAGGCCCCTCGCGGGAGTTCACCCCTCCACTTT.

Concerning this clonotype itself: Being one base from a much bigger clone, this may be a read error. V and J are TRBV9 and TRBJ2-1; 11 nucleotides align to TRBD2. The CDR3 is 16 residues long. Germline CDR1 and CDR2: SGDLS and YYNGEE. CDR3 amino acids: CTSSPSGLAVYNEQFF. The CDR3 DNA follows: TGTACCAGCAGCCCTTCGGGACTAGCGGTATACAATGAGCAGTTCTTC.

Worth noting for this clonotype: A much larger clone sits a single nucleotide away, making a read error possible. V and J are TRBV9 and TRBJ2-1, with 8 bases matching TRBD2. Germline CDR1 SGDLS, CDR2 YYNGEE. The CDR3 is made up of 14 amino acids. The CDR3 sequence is CASSVAGGHNGQFF. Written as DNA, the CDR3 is TGTGCCAGCAGCGTCGCGGGGGGCCATAATGGGCAGTTCTTC.